A single sample is the source of the 11 T cell receptor beta chains below, sequenced in a study of blood T cell repertoires in COVID-19. Sequencing was performed with immunoSEQ multiplex PCR; in TCRdb, only in-frame clones are kept and a portion is missing. The sample lists roughly 200,000 clones; around 83% were seen once. Sequencing was carried out using peripheral blood. These receptors originate from a man between 35 and 55 years old with active or convalescent COVID-19.

This clone showed up just a few times. The CDR3 nucleotides read TGTGCCAGCAGTCGACAGGGGATGGCTGAAGCTTTCTTT. As protein: CASSRQGMAEAFF. The chain combines TRBV6-5 with TRBJ1-1; 8 bases are a match to TRBD1. The germline gives CDR1 MNHEY, CDR2 SVGAGI. Trimming cost V 5 bases and J 6 bases; bases outside gene matches: 5. The CDR3 is 13 amino acids.

This chain uses TRBV3-1 (or the pseudogene TRBV3-2) with TRBJ1-3; 7 bases fit TRBD1. The trim removed 3 bases at V and 2 bases at J, leaving 7 bases unmatched. The CDR3 consists of 16 residues. Germline V lookup: CDR1 LGHDT, CDR2 YNNKEL (reference sequence). This chain's CDR3 is CASSHQTGNPGNTIYF. CDR3 DNA sequence: TGTGCCAGCAGCCATCAGACAGGGAACCCTGGAAACACCATATATTTT.

The chain couples TRBV24-1 to TRBJ2-3, with D possibly being TRBD1 (6 bases). Germline CDR1 and CDR2: KGHDR and SFDVKD. The CDR3 sequence is 18 residues long. The V end lost 3 bases, the J end lost 5 bases, and 23 bases lay between the germline ends. In nucleotides, the CDR3 is TGTGCCACCAGTGATGCCATAACCACAGGGATCGGAATAGATACGCAGTATTTT. This gives the protein CATSDAITTGIGIDTQYF.

This chain links TRBV4-1 with TRBJ2-3, with TRBD1 as a possible D gene (6 bases). Trimming took off 5 bases at V and 1 base at J, with 7 bases between the two ends. CDR1 is MGHRA and CDR2 is YSYEKL in the germline V gene. CDR3 length equals 13 residues. CDR3 sequence reads: CASSRQGTDTQYF. As DNA, the CDR3 is TGCGCCAGCAGCAGACAGGGCACAGATACGCAGTATTTT.

The chain carries TRBV14 and TRBJ1-2; D uncertain. The V gene lost 1 base and the J gene lost 6 bases, with 18 bases spanning the gap. The CDR3 consists of 16 residues. Germline assignment: CDR1 SGHDN and CDR2 FVKESK. The CDR3 sequence: CASSQAGGAWPDGYTF. CDR3 DNA: TGTGCCAGCAGCCAAGCCGGAGGAGCGTGGCCGGATGGCTACACCTTC.

This chain joins TRBV7-9 and TRBJ2-6; D is unresolved. Germline CDR1 and CDR2: SEHNR and FQNEAQ (reference sequence). V dropped 5 bases and J dropped 3 bases, with 11 bases sitting between them. This CDR3 has 15 residues. In nucleotides, the CDR3 is TGTGCCAGCAGCCCCGGGTTGGTTGGGGCCAACGTCCTGACTTTC. Translated: CASSPGLVGANVLTF.

The V and J genes are TRBV25-1 and TRBJ1-4; D unresolved. The CDR3 runs to 15 residues. V dropped 1 base and J dropped 3 bases, with 9 bases sitting between them. Germline CDR1 and CDR2: MGHDK and SYGVNS. DNA for the CDR3: TGTGCCAGCAGTGAATCAAGGAGGGCTAATGAAAAACTGTTTTTT. It specifies CASSESRRANEKLFF.

The V call is TRBV19, the J call TRBJ2-2, with D perhaps matching TRBD1 (5 bases). CDR3 length equals 18 residues. CDR1 and CDR2 from the germline V gene are LNHDA and SQIVND (reference sequence). Trimming left V 1 base short and J 1 base short, with 16 bases between. The CDR3 loop is CASSIVLRRVENTGELFF. As DNA, the CDR3 is TGTGCCAGTAGTATAGTCTTACGCAGGGTCGAGAACACCGGGGAGCTGTTTTTT.

The chain combines TRBV7-9 with TRBJ2-2; a weak D match, TRBD2 (5 bases). The CDR3 loop spans 15 amino acids. The V gene's germline CDR1 is SEHNR and CDR2 FQNEAQ (reference sequence). V shed 2 bases and J shed 0 bases, with 7 bases lying between them. This chain's CDR3 is CASSLNGANTGELFF. As DNA, the CDR3 is TGTGCCAGCAGCTTAAACGGGGCGAACACCGGGGAGCTGTTTTTT.

This clone appeared once. The CDR3 loop is CASSYGQGKGGAGANVLTF. The CDR3 region has the DNA TGTGCCAGCAGCTACGGACAGGGTAAGGGCGGGGCTGGGGCCAACGTCCTGACTTTC. The V and J genes are TRBV7-9 and TRBJ2-6; 8 bases are shared with TRBD1. Per the germline V gene, CDR1 is SEHNR and CDR2 is FQNEAQ (reference sequence). The ends lost 4 bases at V and 2 bases at J; junction bases unmatched: 13. The CDR3 totals 19 residues.

The chain couples TRBV29-1 to TRBJ1-1; D remains unclear. CDR1 SQVTM and CDR2 ANQGSEA come from the germline V gene. The CDR3 extends over 12 amino acids. Trimming removed 4 bases from V and 2 bases from J, with 8 bases in between. The CDR3 DNA follows: TGCAGCGTTGTTCAACTAAACACTGAAGCTTTCTTT. Its protein product is CSVVQLNTEAFF.